This passage covers 3 T cell receptor beta chains from one sample sequenced in a study of T cells in Graves' hyperthyroidism and ophthalmopathy. Amplified TCR beta CDR3 regions derived from RNA transcripts. An initial round of RT-PCR targeting the TCR CDR3 relied on the HTBI primer set. TCRdb re-analysed the multiplex PCR reads in MiXCR, keeping a single row per CDR3 protein. In the table there are more than 350,000 distinct CDR3 sequences, 17% of which are singletons. The sequencing input was blood. These receptor sequences come from a woman aged 25 to 39 with Graves' hyperthyroidism that later progressed to Graves' ophthalmopathy.

This clonotype showed up many times. The chain has TRBV10-3 and TRBJ2-7; 10 bases are shared with TRBD1. The CDR3 is made up of 14 amino acids. Germline trimming cut 6 bases from V and 2 bases from J; bases unmatched to any gene: 4. Germline V gives CDR1 ENHRY, CDR2 SYGVKD. The CDR3 nucleotides read TGTGCCATCAGCCCGGGACAGGGGACCTACGAGCAGTACTTC. Amino acid sequence: CAISPGQGTYEQYF.

In this sample, this clonotype turned up many times. The J gene is TRBJ2-1, the V gene TRBV7-2; D unclear. CDR1 is SGHTA and CDR2 is FQGNSA in the germline V gene. V was pared by 5 bases and J by 7 bases, with 9 bases between. This CDR3 is 12 amino acids long. The CDR3: CASSKGRNEQFF. The CDR3 DNA reads TGTGCCAGCAGCAAGGGAAGGAATGAGCAGTTCTTC.

In this sample, this clonotype turned up many times. This sequence joins TRBV12-3 or TRBV12-4 and TRBJ2-5; D gene unclear. The V end lost 6 bases, the J end lost 5 bases, and 13 bases lay between the germline ends. The CDR3 runs to 13 residues. The CDR3 DNA reads as TGTGCCAGCAGACAGACCGGCAGGGAGACCCAGTACTTC. Its protein is CASRQTGRETQYF.